These T cell receptor beta chains were read from a single sample in a study of blood T cells in healthy people across ages. TCRdb re-called the 5' RACE reads with MiXCR, one entry per CDR3 protein. The repertoire consists of around 990,000 distinct CDR3 sequences, with approximately 38% occurring once and the leading ten covering around 13%. The material sequenced was blood. The receptors shown here come from a man aged 18 to 35 in good health. CDR3s include the opening cysteine and the closing phenylalanine or tryptophan. Each record gives: D gene, J gene, V gene, CDR3 protein. The D gene is left open where the match is weak.

>TRBD1|TRBJ2-2|TRBV4-3
CASSPRQGHGELFF
>TRBD1|TRBJ1-4|TRBV20-1
CSAREGTGVNEKLFF
>TRBD2|TRBJ2-3|TRBV27
CASSLSRAGGNTQYF
>NA|NA|TRBV20-1
CSARLASDEQYF
>TRBD2|TRBJ2-3|TRBV20-1
CSARDVWRGVTDTQYF
>NA|TRBJ1-2|TRBV7-2
CASSLGAAVGYGYTF
>NA|TRBJ2-1|TRBV6-6
CASSSEGEQFF
>NA|TRBJ2-7|TRBV18
CASSPSLTERQYF
>TRBD1|TRBJ2-5|TRBV11-2
CASSRGQLQETQYF
>TRBD1|TRBJ2-3|TRBV5-1
CASSPQGATSTDTQYF
>NA|TRBJ2-4|TRBV5-6
CASSLREQRRAKNIQYF
>NA|TRBJ2-5|TRBV28
CASSPLPEGWRATQETQYF
>NA|TRBJ2-1|TRBV7-2
CASSSQGHEQFF
>NA|TRBJ1-2|TRBV7-2
CASGLARQGLNYGYTF
>NA|TRBJ1-2|TRBV6-5
CASSQPKGVPYYGYTF
>TRBD1|TRBJ1-4|TRBV11-2
CASSRPYRGPTNEKLFF
>TRBD1|TRBJ1-2|TRBV7-2
CASTYDRGGYTF
>NA|NA|TRBV6-5
CASSYGSDYNEQYF
>NA|TRBJ2-3|TRBV7-2
CASSLFTGSTDTQYF
>NA|TRBJ1-2|TRBV20-1
CSAKRQAEGYTF
>NA|TRBJ1-2|TRBV5-1
CASSPEEDSNYGYTF
>NA|TRBJ1-2|TRBV7-2
CASSLVGTGGYTF
>NA|TRBJ1-5|TRBV25-1
CASSEWEENQPRHF
>NA|TRBJ1-4|TRBV4-2
CASSPADEKLFF
>NA|TRBJ1-6|TRBV24-1
CATTFLRDLNSPLHF
>TRBD1|TRBJ1-4|TRBV7-2
CASSLRTGRENEKLFF
>NA|TRBJ1-2|TRBV12-3/TRBV12-4
CASSPSSGYGYTF
>NA|TRBJ1-4|TRBV7-2
CASSLSGGEGVEKLFF
>TRBD1|TRBJ2-7|TRBV18
CASSPGTGHYEQYF
>NA|TRBJ2-7|TRBV6-5
CASSWLPSQDFYEQYF
>NA|TRBJ2-5|TRBV4-3
CASSQDRAKTQYF
>TRBD1|TRBJ1-2|TRBV3-1
CASSQGIGQGRIYGYTF
>NA|TRBJ1-2|TRBV20-1
CSAGGTGSHGANYGYTF
>NA|TRBJ2-2|TRBV7-2
CASSTRWAGELFF
>NA|TRBJ2-1|TRBV29-1
CSAGRNNEQFF
>NA|TRBJ1-1|TRBV15
CATSRPYTEAFF
>NA|TRBJ1-6|TRBV4-1
CASSQDSVTGQNSPLHF
>TRBD2|TRBJ2-1|TRBV27
CASSALAGGPSYNEQFF
>TRBD1|TRBJ1-6|TRBV10-3
CASELGQGISSPLHF
>TRBD1|TRBJ1-4|TRBV25-1
CASSESTGTNEKLFF
>NA|TRBJ1-5|TRBV6-6
CASSQTGYHQPQHF
>TRBD2|TRBJ2-3|TRBV6-1
CASIKLAGGGADTQYF
>NA|NA|TRBV2
CASSDDRTQYF
>TRBD2|TRBJ2-3|TRBV6-1
CASSPRLADTTSTDTQYF
>NA|NA|TRBV4-1
CASSLSPGRRVGEQYF
>NA|TRBJ1-1|TRBV21-1
CASPIRHLNTEAFF
>TRBD2|TRBJ2-5|TRBV12-5
CASGLRKGRVGQEIQYF
>NA|TRBJ1-2|TRBV29-1
CSAETVEANYGYTF
>NA|TRBJ1-5|TRBV7-9
CASSSSGDSNQPQHF
>NA|TRBJ1-5|TRBV27
CASSDDRYQPQHF
>NA|TRBJ1-1|TRBV20-1
CSARHPEANTEAFF
>NA|TRBJ2-2|TRBV10-3
CAISGEEPNTGELFF